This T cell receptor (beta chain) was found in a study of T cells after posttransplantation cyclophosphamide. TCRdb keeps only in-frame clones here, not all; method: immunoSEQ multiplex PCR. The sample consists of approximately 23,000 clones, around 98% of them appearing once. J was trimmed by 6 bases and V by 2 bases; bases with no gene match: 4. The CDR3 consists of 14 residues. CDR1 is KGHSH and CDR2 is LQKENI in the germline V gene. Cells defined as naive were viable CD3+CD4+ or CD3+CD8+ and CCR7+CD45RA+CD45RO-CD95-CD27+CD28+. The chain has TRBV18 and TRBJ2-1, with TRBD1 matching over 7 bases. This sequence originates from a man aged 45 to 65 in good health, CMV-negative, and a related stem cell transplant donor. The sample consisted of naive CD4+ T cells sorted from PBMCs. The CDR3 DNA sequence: TGTGCCAGCTCACCAAGCCGGGACAGCAATGAGCAGTTCTTC. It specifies CASSPSRDSNEQFF.